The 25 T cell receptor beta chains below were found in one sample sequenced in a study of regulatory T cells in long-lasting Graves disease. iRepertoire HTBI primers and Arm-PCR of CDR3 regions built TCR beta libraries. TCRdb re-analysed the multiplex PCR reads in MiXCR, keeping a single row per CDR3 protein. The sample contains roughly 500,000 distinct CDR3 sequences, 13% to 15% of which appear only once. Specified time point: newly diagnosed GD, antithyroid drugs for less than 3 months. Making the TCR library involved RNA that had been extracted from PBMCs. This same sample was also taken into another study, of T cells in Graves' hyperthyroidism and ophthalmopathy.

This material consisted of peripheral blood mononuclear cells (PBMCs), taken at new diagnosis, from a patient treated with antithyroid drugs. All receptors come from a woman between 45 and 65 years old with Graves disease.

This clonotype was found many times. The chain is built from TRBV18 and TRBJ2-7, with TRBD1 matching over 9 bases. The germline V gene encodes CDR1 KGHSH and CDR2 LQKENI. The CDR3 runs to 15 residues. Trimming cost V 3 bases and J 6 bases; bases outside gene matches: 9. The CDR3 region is CASSPRPGQGSEQYF. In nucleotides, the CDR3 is TGTGCCAGCTCACCGCGTCCGGGACAGGGTTCCGAGCAGTACTTC.

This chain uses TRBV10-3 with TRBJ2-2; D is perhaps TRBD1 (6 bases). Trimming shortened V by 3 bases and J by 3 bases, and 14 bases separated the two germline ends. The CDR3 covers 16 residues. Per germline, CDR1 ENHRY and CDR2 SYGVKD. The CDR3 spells CAISDGDKRDTGELFF. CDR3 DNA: TGTGCCATCAGTGATGGGGACAAAAGAGACACCGGGGAGCTGTTTTTT.

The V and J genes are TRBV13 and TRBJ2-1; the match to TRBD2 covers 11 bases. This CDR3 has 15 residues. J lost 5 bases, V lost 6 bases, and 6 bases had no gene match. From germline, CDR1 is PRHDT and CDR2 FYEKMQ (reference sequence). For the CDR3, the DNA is TGTGCCAGCAGAGATCTAGCGGGAGGCAACAATGAGCAGTTCTTC. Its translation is CASRDLAGGNNEQFF.

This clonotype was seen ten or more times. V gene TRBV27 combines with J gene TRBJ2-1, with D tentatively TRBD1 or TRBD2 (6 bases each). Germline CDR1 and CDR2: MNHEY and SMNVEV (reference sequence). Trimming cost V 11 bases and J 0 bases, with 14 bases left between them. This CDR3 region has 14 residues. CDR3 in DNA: TGTGCCGCCCGTGGAGGGGGCTCCTACAATGAGCAGTTCTTC. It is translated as CAARGGGSYNEQFF.

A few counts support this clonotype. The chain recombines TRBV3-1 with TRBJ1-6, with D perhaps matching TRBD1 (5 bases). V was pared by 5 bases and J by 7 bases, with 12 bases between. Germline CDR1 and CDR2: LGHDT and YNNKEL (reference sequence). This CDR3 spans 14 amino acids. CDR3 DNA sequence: TGTGCCAGCAGCGGGGGATATGGGAATTCACCCCTCCACTTT. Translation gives CASSGGYGNSPLHF.

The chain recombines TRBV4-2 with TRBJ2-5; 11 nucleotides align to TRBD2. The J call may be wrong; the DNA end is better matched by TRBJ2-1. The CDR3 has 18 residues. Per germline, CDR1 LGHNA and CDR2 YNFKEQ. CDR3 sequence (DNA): TGTGCCAGCAGCCAAGATCCCGCCGGGACTAGCGGAACCAATGAGCAGTTCTTC. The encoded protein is CASSQDPAGTSGTNEQFF.

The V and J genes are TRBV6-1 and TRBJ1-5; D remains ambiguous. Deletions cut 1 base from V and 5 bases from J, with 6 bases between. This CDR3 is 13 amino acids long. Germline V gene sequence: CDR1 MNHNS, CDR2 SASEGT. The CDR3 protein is CASSEGIHQPQHF. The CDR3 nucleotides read TGTGCCAGCAGTGAAGGGATCCATCAGCCCCAGCATTTT.

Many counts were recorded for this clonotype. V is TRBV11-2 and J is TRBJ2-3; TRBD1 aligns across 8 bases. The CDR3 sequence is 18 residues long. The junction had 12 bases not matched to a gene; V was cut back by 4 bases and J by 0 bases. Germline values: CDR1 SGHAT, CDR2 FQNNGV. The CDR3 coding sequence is TGTGCCAGCAGCTCCAGGACAGGGACCTTAACTAGCACAGATACGCAGTATTTT. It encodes CASSSRTGTLTSTDTQYF.

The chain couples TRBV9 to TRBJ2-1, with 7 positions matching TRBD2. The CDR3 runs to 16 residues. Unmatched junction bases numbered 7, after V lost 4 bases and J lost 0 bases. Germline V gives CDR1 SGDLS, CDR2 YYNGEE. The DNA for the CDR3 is TGTGCCAGCAGCTTACGTAGCGGGTCCTCCTACAATGAGCAGTTCTTC. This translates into CASSLRSGSSYNEQFF.

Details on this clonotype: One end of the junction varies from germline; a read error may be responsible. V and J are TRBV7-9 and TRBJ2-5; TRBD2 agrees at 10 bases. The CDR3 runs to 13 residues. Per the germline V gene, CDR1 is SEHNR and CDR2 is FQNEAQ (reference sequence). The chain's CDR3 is CASILAGGETQYF. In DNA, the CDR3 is TGTGCCAGCATCTTAGCGGGAGGCGAGACCCAGTACTTC.

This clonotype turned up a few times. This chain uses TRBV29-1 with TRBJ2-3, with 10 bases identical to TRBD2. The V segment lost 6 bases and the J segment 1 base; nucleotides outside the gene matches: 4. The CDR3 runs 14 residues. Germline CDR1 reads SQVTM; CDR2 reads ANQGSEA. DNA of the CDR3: TGCAGCGTCCTAGCGGGAGTTGGCACAGATACGCAGTATTTT. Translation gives CSVLAGVGTDTQYF.

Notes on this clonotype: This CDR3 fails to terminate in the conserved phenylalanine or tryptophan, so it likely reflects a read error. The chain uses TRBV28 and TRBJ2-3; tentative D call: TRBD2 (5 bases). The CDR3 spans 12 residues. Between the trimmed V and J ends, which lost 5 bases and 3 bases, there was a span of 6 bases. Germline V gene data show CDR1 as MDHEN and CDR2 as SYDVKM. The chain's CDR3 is CASSPGTDTQYS. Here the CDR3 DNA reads TGTGCCAGCAGTCCGGGGACAGATACGCAGTATTCT.

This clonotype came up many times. DNA of the CDR3: TGTGCCAGCACACCGGGACAGGGAAAGAACACTGAAGCTTTCTTT. This translates into CASTPGQGKNTEAFF. The chain carries TRBV27 and TRBJ1-1; TRBD1 agrees at 9 bases. The CDR3 is 15 amino acids. Germline V gives CDR1 MNHEY, CDR2 SMNVEV (reference sequence). The V gene end was trimmed by 7 bases and the J gene end by 1 base; junction bases not matched to a gene: 7.

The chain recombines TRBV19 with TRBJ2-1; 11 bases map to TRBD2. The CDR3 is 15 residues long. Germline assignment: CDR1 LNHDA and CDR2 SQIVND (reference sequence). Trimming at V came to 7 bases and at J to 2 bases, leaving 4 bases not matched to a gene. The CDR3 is CASTRLAGTYNEQFF. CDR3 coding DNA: TGTGCCAGTACCCGACTAGCGGGGACCTACAATGAGCAGTTCTTC.

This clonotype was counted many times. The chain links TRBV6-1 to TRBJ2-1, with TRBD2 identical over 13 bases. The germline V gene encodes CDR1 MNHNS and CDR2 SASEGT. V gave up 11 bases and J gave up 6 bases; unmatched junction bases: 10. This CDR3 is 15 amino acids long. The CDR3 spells CAVGPGLAGPNEQFF. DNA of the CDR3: TGTGCCGTTGGACCGGGACTAGCGGGACCCAATGAGCAGTTCTTC.

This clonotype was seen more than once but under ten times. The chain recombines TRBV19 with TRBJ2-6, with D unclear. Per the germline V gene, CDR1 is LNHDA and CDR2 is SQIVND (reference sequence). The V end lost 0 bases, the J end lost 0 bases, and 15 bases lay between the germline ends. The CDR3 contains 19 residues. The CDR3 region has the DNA TGTGCCAGTAGTATAGAAGGTCCGGGCCAGCTCTCTGGGGCCAACGTCCTGACTTTC. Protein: CASSIEGPGQLSGANVLTF.

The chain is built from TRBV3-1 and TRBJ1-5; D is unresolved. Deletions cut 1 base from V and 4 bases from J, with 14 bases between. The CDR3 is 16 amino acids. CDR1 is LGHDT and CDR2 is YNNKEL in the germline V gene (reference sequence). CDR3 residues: CASSQGTRVRNQPQHF. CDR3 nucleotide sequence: TGTGCCAGCAGCCAAGGTACGAGAGTTAGAAATCAGCCCCAGCATTTT.

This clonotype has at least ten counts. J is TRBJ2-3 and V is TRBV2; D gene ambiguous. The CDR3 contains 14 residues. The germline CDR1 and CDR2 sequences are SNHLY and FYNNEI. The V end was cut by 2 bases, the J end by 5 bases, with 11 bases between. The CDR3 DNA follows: TGTGCCAGCAGTGAACAAGGAGTTGAAGATACGCAGTATTTT. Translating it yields CASSEQGVEDTQYF.

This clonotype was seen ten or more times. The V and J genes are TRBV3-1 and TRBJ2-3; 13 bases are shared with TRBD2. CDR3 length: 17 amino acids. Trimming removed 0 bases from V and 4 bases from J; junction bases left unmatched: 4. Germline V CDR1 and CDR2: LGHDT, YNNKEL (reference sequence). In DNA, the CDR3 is TGTGCCAGCAGCCAAGACACTAGCGGGAGGGCCGCAGATACGCAGTATTTT. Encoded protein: CASSQDTSGRAADTQYF.

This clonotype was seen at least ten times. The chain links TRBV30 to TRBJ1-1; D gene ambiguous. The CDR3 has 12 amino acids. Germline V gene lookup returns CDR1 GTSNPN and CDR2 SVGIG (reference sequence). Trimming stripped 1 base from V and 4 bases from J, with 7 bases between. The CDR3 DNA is TGTGCCTGGAGTGGAAGCTCCACTGAAGCTTTCTTT. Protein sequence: CAWSGSSTEAFF.

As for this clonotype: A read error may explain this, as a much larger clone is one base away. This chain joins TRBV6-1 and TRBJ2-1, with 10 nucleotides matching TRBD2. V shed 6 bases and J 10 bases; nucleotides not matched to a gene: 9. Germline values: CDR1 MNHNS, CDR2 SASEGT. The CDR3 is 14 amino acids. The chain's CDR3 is CASRQWTSGLEQFF. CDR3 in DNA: TGTGCCAGCAGACAGTGGACTAGCGGTCTCGAGCAGTTCTTC.

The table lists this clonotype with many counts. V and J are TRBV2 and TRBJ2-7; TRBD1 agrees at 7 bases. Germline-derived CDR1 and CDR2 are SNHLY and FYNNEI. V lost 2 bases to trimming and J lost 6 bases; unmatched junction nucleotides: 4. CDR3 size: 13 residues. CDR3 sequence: CASSETPGGEQYF. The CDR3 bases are TGTGCCAGCAGTGAAACCCCAGGGGGCGAGCAGTACTTC.

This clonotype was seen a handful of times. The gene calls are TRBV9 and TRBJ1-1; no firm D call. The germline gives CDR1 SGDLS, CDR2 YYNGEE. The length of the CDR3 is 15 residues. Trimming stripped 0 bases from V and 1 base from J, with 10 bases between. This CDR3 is CASSVGWTRNTEAFF. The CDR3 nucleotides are TGTGCCAGCAGCGTAGGATGGACGAGGAACACTGAAGCTTTCTTT. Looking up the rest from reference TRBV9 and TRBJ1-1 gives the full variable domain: DSGVTQTPKHLITATGQRVTLRCSPRSGDLSVYWYQQSLDQGLQFLIQYYNGEERAKGNILERFSAQQFPDLHSELNLSSLELGDSALYFCASSVGWTRNTEAFFGQGTRLTVV.

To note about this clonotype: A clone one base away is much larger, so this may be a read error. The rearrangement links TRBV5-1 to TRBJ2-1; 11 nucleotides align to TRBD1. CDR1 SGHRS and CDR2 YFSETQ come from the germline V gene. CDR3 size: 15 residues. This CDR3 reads CTSSLSGTGGNEQFF. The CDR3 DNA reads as TGCACCAGCAGCTTGTCAGGGACAGGGGGCAATGAGCAGTTCTTC.

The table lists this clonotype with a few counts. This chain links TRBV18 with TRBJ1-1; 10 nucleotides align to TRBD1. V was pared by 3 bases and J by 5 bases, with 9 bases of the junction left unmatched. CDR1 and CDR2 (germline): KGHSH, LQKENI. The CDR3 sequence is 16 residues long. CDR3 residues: CASSPARTGGGTEAFF. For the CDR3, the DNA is TGTGCCAGCTCACCTGCCAGGACAGGGGGGGGGACTGAAGCTTTCTTT.